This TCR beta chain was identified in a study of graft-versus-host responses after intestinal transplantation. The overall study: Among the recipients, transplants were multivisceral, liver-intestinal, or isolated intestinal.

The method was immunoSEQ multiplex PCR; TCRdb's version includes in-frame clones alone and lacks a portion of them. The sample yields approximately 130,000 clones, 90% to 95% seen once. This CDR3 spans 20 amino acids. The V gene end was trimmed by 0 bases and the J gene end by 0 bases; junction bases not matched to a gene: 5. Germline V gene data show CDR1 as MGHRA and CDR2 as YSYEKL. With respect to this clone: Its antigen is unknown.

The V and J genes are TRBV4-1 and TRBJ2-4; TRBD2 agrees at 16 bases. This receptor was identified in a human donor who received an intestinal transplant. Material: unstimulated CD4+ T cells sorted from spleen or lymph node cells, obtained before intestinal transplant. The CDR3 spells CASSQEGGLAGGLAKNIQYF. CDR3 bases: TGCGCCAGCAGCCAAGAAGGGGGACTAGCGGGGGGGCTAGCCAAAAACATTCAGTACTTC.